The rows below give T cell receptor beta chains drawn from one sample of a study of blood T cell repertoires in COVID-19. Using immunoSEQ multiplex PCR, the repertoire was profiled, and TCRdb retains in-frame clones only, with some absent. The sample has about 80,000 clones; around four fifths are singletons. The sequenced sample was peripheral blood. The receptor set was obtained from a man aged 55 to 70 with COVID-19, enrolled during active disease. Both conserved end residues are part of each CDR3. A D gene is named only where the DNA matches it firmly. A row's size may be missing; if present it is once, few, many or a size class.

TRBD1	TRBJ2-1	TRBV19	17	once	TGTGCCAGTAGTGATCTCCCAGGGGGCGGAAATGGCAATGAGCAGTTCTTC	CASSDLPGGGNGNEQFF
TRBD1	TRBJ2-7	TRBV7-2	14	.	TGTGCCAGCAGCTTAAGACAGGGGACCTACGAGCAGTACTTC	CASSLRQGTYEQYF
.	TRBJ1-6	TRBV6-5	16	.	TGTGCCAGCAGTTACTCTCCACAGGTTAATAATTCACCCCTCCACTTT	CASSYSPQVNNSPLHF
.	TRBJ1-2	TRBV21-1	18	.	TGTGCCAGCAGCAAAAACGAGAGGGGGTTCCTAGCTAACTATGGCTACACCTTC	CASSKNERGFLANYGYTF
TRBD2	TRBJ2-5	TRBV11-2	16	once	TGTGCCAGCAGCTTCCTTAGCGGGAGGGGGGGAGAGACCCAGTACTTC	CASSFLSGRGGETQYF
TRBD1	TRBJ1-1	TRBV7-2	14	.	TGTGCCAGCAGCTTAAGGAACAGGGGGGTTGAAGCTTTCTTT	CASSLRNRGVEAFF
.	TRBJ1-4	TRBV3-1/TRBV3-2	16	.	TGTGCCAGCAGCCAAGATTTGGCAGGGGTGGACGAAAAACTGTTTTTT	CASSQDLAGVDEKLFF
.	TRBJ2-7	TRBV29-1	11	.	TGCAGCGTTGTTAATTCCTACGAGCAGTACTTC	CSVVNSYEQYF
.	TRBJ1-1	TRBV6-2/TRBV6-3	13	.	TGTGCCAGCAGTCGGGGGGGAAACACTGAAGCTTTCTTT	CASSRGGNTEAFF
.	TRBJ1-5	TRBV27	13	many	TGTGCCAGCAAGGTCGGGGGCAATCAGCCCCAGCATTTT	CASKVGGNQPQHF
.	TRBJ1-1	TRBV6-5	13	.	TGTGCCAGCAGTGACTCCGTGAACACTGAAGCTTTCTTT	CASSDSVNTEAFF
.	TRBJ1-5	TRBV7-9	15	once	TGTGCCAGCAGCTTAGATGCGGGGGACAATCAGCCCCAGCATTTT	CASSLDAGDNQPQHF
.	TRBJ2-3	TRBV15	15	.	TGTGCCACCAGCAGAGAATTCGGAAGCGGTGGTACGCAGTATTTT	CATSREFGSGGTQYF
TRBD1	TRBJ1-1	TRBV5-1	14	few	TGCGCCAGCAGCAGACACAGGGGTGGGACTGAAGCTTTCTTT	CASSRHRGGTEAFF
.	TRBJ2-1	TRBV9	16	large	TGTGCCAGCAGCGTAGATTTTCGGACAGGAGGGAATGAGCAGTTCTTC	CASSVDFRTGGNEQFF
.	TRBJ1-3	TRBV15	19	once	TGTGCCACCAGCAGAGAAGTAGTGGACTCACGCCTCGATGGAAACACCATATATTTT	CATSREVVDSRLDGNTIYF
TRBD1	TRBJ2-4	TRBV6-5	15	.	TGTGCCAGCAGTTTCAACAGGGGTTCGCAAAACATTCAGTACTTC	CASSFNRGSQNIQYF
.	TRBJ2-3	TRBV4-3	15	.	TGCGCCAGCAGCCTTGGAGACTATAGCACAGATACGCAGTATTTT	CASSLGDYSTDTQYF
TRBD1	TRBJ1-2	TRBV19	17	.	TGTGCCAGTAATTCTCTGAGTAGTAGGGGGCACGGCTATGGCTACACCTTC	CASNSLSSRGHGYGYTF
.	TRBJ2-1	TRBV4-1	14	once	TGCGCCAGCAGCCAGGGCGACGCCAACAATGAGCAGTTCTTC	CASSQGDANNEQFF
.	TRBJ2-7	TRBV6-5	14	.	TGTGCCAGCAGAGCCGGGACTGGGGTTAGCGAGCAGTACTTC	CASRAGTGVSEQYF
.	TRBJ2-3	TRBV6-1	16	.	TGTGCCAGCAGTGATCAGGCGAAGTCTCGCACAGATACGCAGTATTTT	CASSDQAKSRTDTQYF
.	TRBJ1-1	TRBV5-1	15	.	TGCGCCAGCAGCTTGGGGCAGATGTGGAACACTGAAGCTTTCTTT	CASSLGQMWNTEAFF
.	TRBJ1-5	TRBV2	14	.	TGTGCCAGCAGTGAAATTCGGGTGGATCAGCCCCAGCATTTT	CASSEIRVDQPQHF
TRBD1	TRBJ1-2	TRBV27	14	.	TGTGCCAGCACCCCGCGGGGGACAGGCTATGGCTACACCTTC	CASTPRGTGYGYTF
.	TRBJ2-1	TRBV9	16	many	TGTGCCAGCAGCGTAAGTCTAGCCAGCTCCTACAATGAGCAGTTCTTC	CASSVSLASSYNEQFF
.	TRBJ2-5	TRBV30	11	.	TGTGCCTGGACAAGCGGAGAGACCCAGTACTTC	CAWTSGETQYF
.	TRBJ1-2	TRBV5-6	15	.	TGTGCCAGCAACCGGGACAACTCACCTAACTATGGCTACACCTTC	CASNRDNSPNYGYTF
.	TRBJ2-7	TRBV12-3/TRBV12-4	12	once	TGTGCCAGCAGCCCTCTTAATCTCGAGCAGTACTTC	CASSPLNLEQYF
.	TRBJ1-2	TRBV3-1/TRBV3-2	14	.	TGTGCCAGCAGCCAAGGAACGGGGTCCGGGGGCTACACCTTC	CASSQGTGSGGYTF
.	TRBJ1-2	TRBV18	16	many	TGTGCCAGCTCACCCTCGAGGGTTGAGGCGAACTATGGCTACACCTTC	CASSPSRVEANYGYTF
TRBD2	TRBJ2-3	TRBV5-6	17	.	TGTGCCAGCAGCTTGGGACTAGCGGGGGGGAGCACAGATACGCAGTATTTT	CASSLGLAGGSTDTQYF
.	TRBJ1-5	TRBV29-1	13	.	TGCAGCGTTGAAGATCTCCCCGGGGAGCCCCAGCATTTT	CSVEDLPGEPQHF
TRBD1	TRBJ1-2	TRBV5-4	16	.	TGTGCCAGCAGCTTGGCTCGGGGACAGGGGGCTAATGGCTACACCTTC	CASSLARGQGANGYTF
.	TRBJ2-7	TRBV14	13	.	TGTGCCAGCAGCCAAGAGGCAGACTACGAGCAGTACTTC	CASSQEADYEQYF
.	TRBJ2-3	TRBV7-9	14	.	TGTGCCAGCAGCCCCGGACAGATCACAGATACGCAGTATTTT	CASSPGQITDTQYF
.	TRBJ1-5	TRBV19	15	.	TGTGCCAGTAGTCGGGGGGCGCGTAGCAATCAGCCCCAGCATTTT	CASSRGARSNQPQHF
.	TRBJ1-5	TRBV4-1	15	.	TGCGCCAGCAGCCCCTGGGGGGATAGCAATCAGCCCCAGCATTTT	CASSPWGDSNQPQHF
.	TRBJ2-1	TRBV6-2/TRBV6-3	13	.	TGTGCCAGCAGTTACGACGGGTACGATGAGCAGTTCTTC	CASSYDGYDEQFF
.	TRBJ2-1	TRBV2	12	once	TGTGCCAGCAGGGCCAGGGTAGGTGAGCAGTTCTTC	CASRARVGEQFF
.	TRBJ1-2	TRBV5-1	17	many	TGCGCCAGCAGCTTGGCCGTGCAGGCCAATTCTAACTATGGCTACACCTTC	CASSLAVQANSNYGYTF
.	TRBJ2-1	TRBV11-2	14	.	TGTGCCAGCAGCTTAGATCCGGGTAGCAATGAGCAGTTCTTC	CASSLDPGSNEQFF
.	TRBJ1-1	TRBV5-1	15	.	TGCGCCAGCAGCTTCCGGCACGGAGGAGACACTGAAGCTTTCTTT	CASSFRHGGDTEAFF
TRBD1	TRBJ2-1	TRBV24-1	12	.	TGTGCCACCAGTGATCAGACAGGGGCACAGTTCTTC	CATSDQTGAQFF
.	TRBJ2-7	TRBV19	15	.	TGTGCCAGTAGTATTTCCCCCGGGGAGACCTACGAGCAGTACTTC	CASSISPGETYEQYF
TRBD2	TRBJ2-1	TRBV4-1	16	.	TGCGCCAGCAGCGAAGCGGGACTAGCGGCCTACAATGAGCAGTTCTTC	CASSEAGLAAYNEQFF
TRBD2	TRBJ2-7	TRBV7-2	15	.	TGTGCCAGCAGTAGGGCACTAGCGGCCTCCTACGAGCAGTACTTC	CASSRALAASYEQYF
.	TRBJ1-1	TRBV14	13	.	TGTGCCAGCAGCCAAGACAGGAGGACTGAAGCTTTCTTT	CASSQDRRTEAFF
.	TRBJ2-1	TRBV3-1/TRBV3-2	15	.	TGTGCCAGCAGCCAAGTTCCGCAAGGAGACAATGAGCAGTTCTTC	CASSQVPQGDNEQFF
TRBD2	TRBJ2-5	TRBV3-1/TRBV3-2	14	.	TGTGCCAGCAGCCCAGCGGGAGTGGGGGAGACCCAGTACTTC	CASSPAGVGETQYF
.	TRBJ2-7	TRBV6-6	17	.	TGTGCCAGCAGTCGACGCAGCAGCGGCGGGGGCAGAAACGAGCAGTACTTC	CASSRRSSGGGRNEQYF
.	TRBJ2-1	TRBV6-6	15	.	TGTGCCAGCAGCCAAGCTCGGGGGTACTACAATGAGCAGTTCTTC	CASSQARGYYNEQFF
.	TRBJ2-2	TRBV2	17	.	TGTGCCAGCAGTGAAGCGCTTCCGGACAGCAACACCGGGGAGCTGTTTTTT	CASSEALPDSNTGELFF
TRBD1	TRBJ1-1	TRBV6-5	15	.	TGTGCCAGCTATCCGGGACAGGGACGAAACACTGAAGCTTTCTTT	CASYPGQGRNTEAFF
.	TRBJ1-4	TRBV2	14	few	TGTGCCAGCAAAATGACATTCAGTAATGAAAAACTGTTTTTT	CASKMTFSNEKLFF
.	TRBJ2-2	TRBV7-3	14	.	TGTGCCAGCAGCAGCAACCCAGCGACCGGGGAGCTGTTTTTT	CASSSNPATGELFF
.	TRBJ1-1	TRBV6-6	15	many	TGTGCCAGCACGAGGATCGGCAGCCTGAACACTGAAGCTTTCTTT	CASTRIGSLNTEAFF
TRBD1	TRBJ2-7	TRBV6-5	13	.	TGTGCCAGCAGTCAGACAGGGACCTACGAGCAGTACTTC	CASSQTGTYEQYF
.	TRBJ1-5	TRBV19	14	few	TGTGCCAGTAGTATTGGCAGGGTTAATCAGCCCCAGCATTTT	CASSIGRVNQPQHF
.	TRBJ2-7	TRBV19	13	few	TGTGCCAGTAGTATAGCTCGGGGGACCGAGCAGTACTTC	CASSIARGTEQYF